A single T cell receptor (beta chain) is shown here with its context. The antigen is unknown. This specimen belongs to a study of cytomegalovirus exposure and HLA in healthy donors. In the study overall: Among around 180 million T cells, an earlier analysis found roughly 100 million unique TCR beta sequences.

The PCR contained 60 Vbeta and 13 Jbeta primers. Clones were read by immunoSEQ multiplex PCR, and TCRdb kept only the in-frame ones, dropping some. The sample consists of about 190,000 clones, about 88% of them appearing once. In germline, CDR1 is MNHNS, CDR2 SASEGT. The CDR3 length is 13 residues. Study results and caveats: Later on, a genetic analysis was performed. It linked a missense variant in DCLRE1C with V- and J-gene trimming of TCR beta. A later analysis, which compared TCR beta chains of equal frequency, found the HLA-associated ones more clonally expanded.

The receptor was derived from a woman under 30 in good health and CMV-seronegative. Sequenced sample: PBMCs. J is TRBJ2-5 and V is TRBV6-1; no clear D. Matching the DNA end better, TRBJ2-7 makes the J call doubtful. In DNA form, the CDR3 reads TGTGCCAGCAGTGAATCAGGAATTTACGAGCAGTACTTC. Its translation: CASSESGIYEQYF.